The clone carrying this T cell receptor (beta chain) was seen once. The CDR3 runs 14 residues. Trimming removed 6 bases from V and 7 bases from J, with 13 bases in between. Germline values: CDR1 MGHRA, CDR2 YSYEKL. The data derive from a study of blood T cell repertoires in COVID-19. Across the whole study: In each case, the material was cDNA or gDNA derived from T cells, B-cell-depleted T cells, or PBMCs.

Profiled with immunoSEQ multiplex PCR; TCRdb holds only in-frame clones, not every one. The sample has about 340,000 clones, 86% seen once. The gene calls are TRBV4-1 and TRBJ1-6; no firm D call. This receptor was identified in a woman in her fifties or sixties with COVID-19, enrolled during active disease. What was sequenced was peripheral blood. The CDR3 spells CASSRTPGNSPLHF. For the CDR3, the DNA is TGCGCCAGCAGTCGAACCCCGGGAAATTCACCCCTCCACTTT.